Following are 8 T cell receptor beta chains from one sample sequenced in a study of OX40 agonist ivuxolimab in advanced cancers. Sequencing used immunoSEQ multiplex PCR; TCRdb keeps in-frame clones, though not all of them. The sample records about 79,000 clones, roughly 89% being singletons. The specimen was CD4+ or CD8+ T cells sorted from blood, collected in a trial of the OX40 agonist ivuxolimab. All receptors come from an adult with an advanced solid tumor such as melanoma, head and neck, liver or kidney cancer.

This chain joins TRBV27 and TRBJ2-3; 8 bases agree with TRBD2. CDR3 length equals 19 residues. CDR1 is MNHEY and CDR2 is SMNVEV in the germline V gene (reference sequence). Trimming at V came to 3 bases and at J to 2 bases, leaving 16 bases not matched to a gene. CDR3 bases: TGTGCCAGCAGTTTCTGGACTCGTTCTTCGGGAGGGCTCACAGATACGCAGTATTTT. Its protein product is CASSFWTRSSGGLTDTQYF.

V and J are TRBV7-8 and TRBJ2-2; TRBD2 aligns across 9 bases. The CDR3 contains 17 residues. Germline loops: CDR1 SGHVS, CDR2 FQNEAQ. V lost 5 bases to trimming and J lost 0 bases; unmatched junction nucleotides: 7. CDR3 sequence (DNA): TGTGCCAGCAGCCCCGAGACTAGCGGAGCGAACACCGGGGAGCTGTTTTTT. It is translated as CASSPETSGANTGELFF. The full variable domain, rest sourced from reference TRBV7-8 and TRBJ2-2, is GAGVSQSPRYKVAKRGQDVALRCDPISGHVSLFWYQQALGQGPEFLTYFQNEAQLDKSGLPSDRFFAERPEGSVSTLKIQRTQQEDSAVYLCASSPETSGANTGELFFGEGSRLTVL.

This rearrangement joins TRBV4-1 to TRBJ1-5; 8 bases fit TRBD1. Germline V gene data show CDR1 as MGHRA and CDR2 as YSYEKL. The V segment lost 0 bases and the J segment 8 bases; nucleotides outside the gene matches: 3. The CDR3 totals 14 residues. The CDR3 DNA is TGCGCCAGCAGCCAAGATACAGGGGGGAAGCCCCAGCATTTT. Protein sequence: CASSQDTGGKPQHF.

The chain carries TRBV11-3 and TRBJ1-1; 8 nucleotides agree with TRBD1. V lost 8 bases, J lost 6 bases, and 5 bases stayed unmatched. CDR3 size: 12 residues. CDR1 and CDR2 from the germline V gene are SGHNT and YENEEA. This CDR3 is CASRTGRAEAFF. Here the CDR3 DNA reads TGTGCCAGCCGGACAGGGAGGGCTGAAGCTTTCTTT.

The V and J genes are TRBV5-1 and TRBJ2-7; no clear D. The V gene lost 0 bases and the J gene lost 2 bases, with 6 bases spanning the gap. Germline CDR1 and CDR2: SGHRS and YFSETQ. The CDR3 is 13 residues long. The CDR3 DNA follows: TGCGCCAGCAGCTTGGACAACACCTACGAGCAGTACTTC. Amino acids: CASSLDNTYEQYF.

This rearrangement joins TRBV4-1 to TRBJ1-1; D is perhaps TRBD1 (5 bases). The CDR3 sequence is 14 residues long. V was cut by 3 bases and J by 5 bases, with 13 bases left in between. From germline, CDR1 is MGHRA and CDR2 YSYEKL. CDR3 protein: CASSHSGGRTEAFF. CDR3 bases: TGCGCCAGCAGCCATTCTGGGGGGAGAACTGAAGCTTTCTTT.

This rearrangement joins TRBV7-4 to TRBJ2-6; D unresolved. Germline values: CDR1 SGHVT, CDR2 SQSDAQ. The V end lost 5 bases, the J end lost 0 bases, and 11 bases lay between the germline ends. The CDR3 sequence is 16 residues long. In nucleotides, the CDR3 is TGTGCCAGCAGCCCTTACCCCCTCTCTGGGGCCAACGTCCTGACTTTC. Residues: CASSPYPLSGANVLTF.

This chain connects TRBV7-6 to TRBJ1-1; 7 bases agree with TRBD1. From germline, CDR1 is SGHVS and CDR2 FNYEAQ. CDR3 length equals 17 residues. V shed 1 base and J 2 bases; nucleotides not matched to a gene: 10. The CDR3 loop reads CASSLGAPGQENTEAFF. The CDR3, as DNA: TGTGCCAGCAGCTTAGGAGCGCCTGGACAGGAAAACACTGAAGCTTTCTTT.